This passage covers 17 T cell receptor beta chains from one sample sequenced in a study of blood T cell repertoires in COVID-19. TCRdb's copy holds only in-frame clones and misses some; the assay was immunoSEQ multiplex PCR. The sample includes roughly 120,000 clones, around 82% seen only once; the top ten take 6% to 7%. The sample was peripheral blood. The receptors originated from a woman in her fifties or sixties with acute or convalescent COVID-19.

This chain connects TRBV27 to TRBJ1-1, with D maybe TRBD1 (5 bases). This CDR3 comprises 15 residues. Germline CDR1 and CDR2: MNHEY and SMNVEV (reference sequence). V was trimmed by 6 bases and J by 5 bases, leaving 19 bases between them. The CDR3 loop is CASRYRDLGGTEAFF. The CDR3, as DNA: TGTGCCAGCAGATACCGGGACTTAGGAGGAACTGAAGCTTTCTTT.

The chain is built from TRBV10-3 and TRBJ2-1; tentatively, D is TRBD2 (5 bases). This CDR3 comprises 13 residues. Germline CDR1 is ENHRY and CDR2 is SYGVKD. Trimming cost V 0 bases and J 9 bases, with 9 bases left between them. CDR3 DNA sequence: TGTGCCATCAGTGAGTCGAGAGGAGGTGAGCAGTTCTTC. Its protein product is CAISESRGGEQFF.

The chain links TRBV18 to TRBJ1-1; possible D gene TRBD1, 6 bases. Germline lookup yields CDR1 KGHSH and CDR2 LQKENI. This CDR3 is built from 15 residues. The V gene lost 3 bases and the J gene lost 1 base, with 12 bases spanning the gap. The CDR3 DNA reads TGTGCCAGCTCACCGGGGACGGACAGGAACACTGAAGCTTTCTTT. Its protein is CASSPGTDRNTEAFF. Together with reference TRBV18 and TRBJ1-1, the CDR3 gives the full variable domain: NAGVMQNPRHLVRRRGQEARLRCSPMKGHSHVYWYRQLPEEGLKFMVYLQKENIIDESGMPKERFSAEFPKEGPSILRIQQVVRGDSAAYFCASSPGTDRNTEAFFGQGTRLTVV.

The chain recombines TRBV6-5 with TRBJ2-2; maybe TRBD2 (5 bases). Per the germline V gene, CDR1 is MNHEY and CDR2 is SVGAGI. This CDR3 contains 15 residues. Trimming took 6 bases from V and 4 from J, leaving 15 bases between them. In DNA form, the CDR3 reads TGTGCCAGCAGACACTTACTAAGCGGCACCGGGGAGCTGTTTTTT. It encodes CASRHLLSGTGELFF.

The chain combines TRBV12-3 or TRBV12-4 with TRBJ1-2; D remains ambiguous. V was pared by 8 bases and J by 2 bases, with 12 bases between. The CDR3 consists of 13 residues. CDR3 DNA: TGTGCCAGCGGAAGTACAGCCAACTATGGCTACACCTTC. It translates to CASGSTANYGYTF.

The genes are TRBV2 and TRBJ1-5, with D perhaps TRBD1 (5 bases). Germline values: CDR1 SNHLY, CDR2 FYNNEI. Trimming stripped 4 bases from V and 7 bases from J, with 11 bases between. The length of the CDR3 is 13 residues. The CDR3, as DNA: TGTGCCAGCAGTGGGGAGGGGAACCAGCCCCAGCATTTT. Encoded protein: CASSGEGNQPQHF.

The table lists this clone with a few counts. V is TRBV5-4 and J is TRBJ1-2, with D hard to call. Germline lookup yields CDR1 SGHNT and CDR2 YYREEE (reference sequence). The V end lost 4 bases, the J end lost 4 bases, and 14 bases lay between the germline ends. The CDR3 totals 14 residues. The DNA of the CDR3 is TGTGCCAGCAGCGCGACGCAGGAGGGCTATGGCTACACCTTC. It encodes CASSATQEGYGYTF.

The rearrangement uses TRBV3-1 (or the pseudogene TRBV3-2) and TRBJ2-7; 9 bases match TRBD2. Trimming took 4 bases from V and 7 from J; bases not matched to a gene: 8. The CDR3 is made up of 14 amino acids. Germline assignment: CDR1 LGHDT and CDR2 YNNKEL (reference sequence). In DNA, the CDR3 is TGTGCCAGCAGCCGAGGCGGGGGGGCCGGAGAGCAGTACTTC. Residues: CASSRGGGAGEQYF.

This clone came up once. The chain has TRBV19 and TRBJ1-5; 10 nucleotides agree with TRBD1. V lost 4 bases, J lost 7 bases, and 7 bases stayed unmatched. Germline assignment: CDR1 LNHDA and CDR2 SQIVND (reference sequence). This CDR3 has 15 amino acids. DNA for the CDR3: TGTGCCAGTAGTAACAGACAGGGGGCAAGACAGCCCCAGCATTTT. It encodes CASSNRQGARQPQHF. The whole variable domain, filled in from reference TRBV19 and TRBJ1-5, reads DGGITQSPKYLFRKEGQNVTLSCEQNLNHDAMYWYRQDPGQGLRLIYYSQIVNDFQKGDIAEGYSVSREKKESFPLTVTSAQKNPTAFYLCASSNRQGARQPQHFGDGTRLSIL.

The CDR3 nucleotides are TGTGCCAGCAGGCCGTTGGGGCGGGGGAGCACAGATACGCAGTATTTT. Its translation is CASRPLGRGSTDTQYF. V usage is TRBV2 and J usage is TRBJ2-3, with 7 bases lining up with TRBD2. Trimming took 6 bases from V and 0 from J; bases not matched to a gene: 9. CDR3 length: 16 residues. Germline V gene sequence: CDR1 SNHLY, CDR2 FYNNEI. Supplemented by reference TRBV2 and TRBJ2-3, the full variable domain reads EPEVTQTPSHQVTQMGQEVILRCVPISNHLYFYWYRQILGQKVEFLVSFYNNEISEKSEIFDDQFSVERPDGSNFTLKIRSTKLEDSAMYFCASRPLGRGSTDTQYFGPGTRLTVL.

The V gene is TRBV3-1 (or the pseudogene TRBV3-2), the J gene TRBJ2-1; D not certain. The CDR3 is made up of 14 amino acids. Germline CDR1 is LGHDT and CDR2 is YNNKEL (reference sequence). V lost 2 bases, J lost 4 bases, and 9 bases lay in between. The CDR3 reads CASSQWPVYNEQFF. The CDR3 DNA reads TGTGCCAGCAGCCAATGGCCCGTTTACAATGAGCAGTTCTTC.

A remark on this clone: A junction boundary mismatches the germline segment, possibly from a read error. V gene TRBV6-5 combines with J gene TRBJ2-7; 13 bases map to TRBD2. CDR1 and CDR2 from the germline V gene are MNHEY and SVGAGI. This CDR3 spans 15 amino acids. The chain's CDR3 is CAGSLLAGGPEEQYF. CDR3 nucleotides: TGTGCCGGCAGTTTACTAGCGGGGGGGCCTGAAGAGCAGTACTTC.

The V call is TRBV5-5, the J call TRBJ1-1; D gene unclear. Trimming shortened V by 0 bases and J by 8 bases, and 17 bases separated the two germline ends. The CDR3 is made up of 15 amino acids. The germline CDR1 and CDR2 sequences are SGHKS and YYEKEE (reference sequence). Here the CDR3 DNA reads TGTGCCAGCAGCTTGGCCGAAGTATCGCTCAGAGAAGCTTTCTTT. Amino acid sequence: CASSLAEVSLREAFF.

The rearrangement joins TRBV5-6 to TRBJ1-6; 7 bases align to TRBD1. Germline loops: CDR1 SGHDT, CDR2 YYEEEE. V was pared by 4 bases and J by 10 bases, with 2 bases of the junction left unmatched. CDR3 size: 12 residues. Written as DNA, the CDR3 is TGTGCCAGCAGCCCCAGGGGGTCACCCCTCCACTTT. It specifies CASSPRGSPLHF. Combining the CDR3 with reference TRBV5-6 and TRBJ1-6 gives the whole variable domain DAGVTQSPTHLIKTRGQQVTLRCSPKSGHDTVSWYQQALGQGPQFIFQYYEEEERQRGNFPDRFSGHQFPNYSSELNVNALLLGDSALYLCASSPRGSPLHFGNGTRLTVT.

This clone was counted a single time. The chain recombines TRBV6-5 with TRBJ2-1; TRBD1 aligns across 9 bases. CDR1 is MNHEY and CDR2 is SVGAGI in the germline V gene. The CDR3 is 15 residues long. The junction had 10 bases not matched to a gene; V was cut back by 4 bases and J by 9 bases. CDR3 protein: CASSFVPGQGAEQFF. The CDR3 DNA reads TGTGCCAGCAGTTTCGTCCCGGGACAGGGTGCTGAGCAGTTCTTC.

The chain couples TRBV5-6 to TRBJ1-5; D might be TRBD1 (5 bases). This CDR3 is built from 13 residues. Trimming stripped 3 bases from V and 7 bases from J, with 11 bases between. CDR1 and CDR2 from the germline V gene are SGHDT and YYEEEE. This chain's CDR3 is CASSYARAQPQHF. The DNA of the CDR3 is TGTGCCAGCAGCTACGCCAGGGCCCAGCCCCAGCATTTT.

The chain links TRBV18 to TRBJ1-1, with D tentatively TRBD1 (5 bases). The V end lost 3 bases, the J end lost 3 bases, and 20 bases lay between the germline ends. Looked up from germline, CDR1 is KGHSH and CDR2 is LQKENI. This CDR3 has 17 residues. CDR3 nucleotides: TGTGCCAGCTCACCTCTAGGAGGGGCCTTCCTCGACACTGAAGCTTTCTTT. As protein: CASSPLGGAFLDTEAFF.